This is a list of T cell receptor beta chains from one sample in a study of T-cell memory formation after mild COVID-19. In TCRdb, the 5' RACE reads were re-called with MiXCR into one record per CDR3 protein. The sample includes a few hundred thousand distinct CDR3 sequences, approximately 15% of them seen just once. The source material was PBMCs or a T cell subset sorted from them (not recorded which). These receptors came from a young man who had mild COVID-19 (a few samples of this study predate the infection). Cell type and time point are not known. CDR3s include the opening cysteine and the closing phenylalanine or tryptophan. The order of the fields is clone size, V gene, J gene, D gene, CDR3 protein, CDR3 DNA. The D gene is left open where the match is weak. Clone size appears in some rows only: once, few, many, or a class for an expanded clone.

abundance: -; v_gene: TRBV24-1; j_gene: TRBJ2-2; d_gene: TRBD2; CDR3aa: CATSDGLGREKSNTGELFF; CDR3nt: TGTGCCACCAGTGACGGGTTGGGGCGGGAGAAGTCGAACACCGGGGAGCTGTTTTTT
abundance: few; v_gene: TRBV4-1; j_gene: TRBJ2-3; d_gene: -; CDR3aa: CASSQRQSAQYF; CDR3nt: TGCGCCAGCAGCCAAAGGCAGAGTGCGCAGTATTTT
abundance: many; v_gene: TRBV7-2; j_gene: TRBJ1-1; d_gene: -; CDR3aa: CASSPGLAKNTEAFF; CDR3nt: TGTGCCAGCAGCCCGGGACTAGCAAAGAACACTGAAGCTTTCTTT
abundance: few; v_gene: TRBV15; j_gene: TRBJ1-1; d_gene: -; CDR3aa: CATSRVPAMNTEAFF; CDR3nt: TGTGCCACCAGCAGAGTGCCAGCAATGAACACTGAAGCTTTCTTT
abundance: few; v_gene: TRBV4-3; j_gene: TRBJ2-3; d_gene: TRBD1; CDR3aa: CASSQKGPGGQGGTDTQYF; CDR3nt: TGCGCCAGCAGCCAAAAGGGTCCGGGGGGACAGGGTGGCACAGATACGCAGTATTTT
abundance: -; v_gene: TRBV21-1; j_gene: TRBJ2-5; d_gene: -; CDR3aa: CASSKVKWAFQETQYF; CDR3nt: TGTGCCAGCAGCAAAGTAAAGTGGGCTTTCCAAGAGACCCAGTACTTC
abundance: -; v_gene: TRBV5-1; j_gene: TRBJ2-1; d_gene: -; CDR3aa: CASSLGPGQLNEQFF; CDR3nt: TGCGCCAGCAGCTTGGGTCCCGGACAGCTCAATGAGCAGTTCTTC
abundance: -; v_gene: TRBV29-1; j_gene: TRBJ2-5; d_gene: TRBD2; CDR3aa: CSGGGEETQYF; CDR3nt: TGCAGCGGGGGGGGTGAGGAGACCCAGTACTTC
abundance: many; v_gene: TRBV12-3/TRBV12-4; j_gene: TRBJ2-5; d_gene: TRBD2; CDR3aa: CASSPLAGGLGTQYF; CDR3nt: TGTGCCAGCAGTCCCTTGGCGGGGGGGTTGGGGACCCAGTACTTC
abundance: many; v_gene: TRBV20-1; j_gene: TRBJ1-6; d_gene: -; CDR3aa: CSARRGNSPLHF; CDR3nt: TGCAGTGCTAGAAGGGGGAATTCACCCCTCCACTTT
abundance: -; v_gene: TRBV6-6; j_gene: TRBJ1-5; d_gene: -; CDR3aa: CASRAGGRNQPQHF; CDR3nt: TGTGCCAGCAGGGCCGGGGGTCGCAATCAGCCCCAGCATTTT
abundance: -; v_gene: TRBV5-1; j_gene: TRBJ2-1; d_gene: -; CDR3aa: CASTTESSYNEQFF; CDR3nt: TGCGCCAGCACAACAGAGTCCTCCTACAATGAGCAGTTCTTC
abundance: few; v_gene: TRBV7-2; j_gene: TRBJ2-7; d_gene: -; CDR3aa: CASSLVSTDHTYEQYF; CDR3nt: TGTGCCAGCAGCTTAGTTAGCACGGATCACACCTACGAGCAGTACTTC
abundance: few; v_gene: TRBV7-2; j_gene: TRBJ2-3; d_gene: -; CDR3aa: CASSLELVRTDTQYF; CDR3nt: TGTGCCAGCAGCTTAGAATTGGTCCGCACAGATACGCAGTATTTT
abundance: -; v_gene: TRBV7-8; j_gene: TRBJ1-2; d_gene: -; CDR3aa: CASSYLVGPCGYTF; CDR3nt: TGTGCCAGCAGCTACCTGGTGGGTCCCTGTGGCTACACCTTC
abundance: -; v_gene: TRBV6-2/TRBV6-3; j_gene: TRBJ1-1; d_gene: -; CDR3aa: CASSYQPTNTEAFF; CDR3nt: TGTGCCAGCAGTTATCAACCGACGAACACTGAAGCTTTCTTT
abundance: few; v_gene: TRBV11-2; j_gene: TRBJ1-1; d_gene: TRBD1; CDR3aa: CASSPRLGRGAYTEAFF; CDR3nt: TGTGCCAGCAGCCCAAGGCTCGGCAGGGGGGCCTACACTGAAGCTTTCTTT
abundance: few; v_gene: TRBV7-8; j_gene: TRBJ2-5; d_gene: TRBD2; CDR3aa: CASRNSRGGRETQYF; CDR3nt: TGTGCCAGCAGAAATAGCCGGGGGGGCCGGGAGACCCAGTACTTC
abundance: few; v_gene: TRBV29-1; j_gene: TRBJ2-7; d_gene: TRBD1; CDR3aa: CSVEKQGTYEQYF; CDR3nt: TGCAGCGTGGAAAAACAGGGGACCTACGAGCAGTACTTC
abundance: many; v_gene: TRBV20-1; j_gene: TRBJ2-3; d_gene: TRBD2; CDR3aa: CSAPQLAGAYGDTQYF; CDR3nt: TGCAGTGCTCCCCAACTAGCGGGGGCGTACGGGGATACGCAGTATTTT
abundance: few; v_gene: TRBV18; j_gene: TRBJ1-1; d_gene: -; CDR3aa: CASSPQDENTEAFF; CDR3nt: TGTGCCAGCTCACCTCAAGACGAGAACACTGAAGCTTTCTTT
abundance: few; v_gene: TRBV7-4; j_gene: TRBJ2-7; d_gene: TRBD1; CDR3aa: CASSLDDRVNEQYF; CDR3nt: TGTGCCAGCAGCTTAGACGACAGGGTCAACGAGCAGTACTTC
abundance: -; v_gene: TRBV9; j_gene: TRBJ2-1; d_gene: -; CDR3aa: CASSVLGAGEQFF; CDR3nt: TGTGCCAGCAGCGTACTGGGAGCGGGTGAGCAGTTCTTC
abundance: few; v_gene: TRBV15; j_gene: TRBJ1-6; d_gene: -; CDR3aa: CATRRRAPGSPLHF; CDR3nt: TGTGCCACCAGACGCAGGGCCCCGGGATCACCCCTCCACTTT
abundance: once; v_gene: TRBV20-1; j_gene: TRBJ1-2; d_gene: TRBD1; CDR3aa: CSANRDSYYGYTF; CDR3nt: TGCAGTGCAAACCGGGACAGCTACTATGGCTACACCTTC
abundance: few; v_gene: TRBV7-8; j_gene: TRBJ2-1; d_gene: -; CDR3aa: CASSPMGEQFF; CDR3nt: TGTGCCAGCAGCCCCATGGGTGAGCAGTTCTTC
abundance: -; v_gene: TRBV6-1; j_gene: TRBJ1-4; d_gene: -; CDR3aa: CARGPGGEKLFF; CDR3nt: TGTGCCAGGGGCCCCGGAGGTGAAAAACTGTTTTTT